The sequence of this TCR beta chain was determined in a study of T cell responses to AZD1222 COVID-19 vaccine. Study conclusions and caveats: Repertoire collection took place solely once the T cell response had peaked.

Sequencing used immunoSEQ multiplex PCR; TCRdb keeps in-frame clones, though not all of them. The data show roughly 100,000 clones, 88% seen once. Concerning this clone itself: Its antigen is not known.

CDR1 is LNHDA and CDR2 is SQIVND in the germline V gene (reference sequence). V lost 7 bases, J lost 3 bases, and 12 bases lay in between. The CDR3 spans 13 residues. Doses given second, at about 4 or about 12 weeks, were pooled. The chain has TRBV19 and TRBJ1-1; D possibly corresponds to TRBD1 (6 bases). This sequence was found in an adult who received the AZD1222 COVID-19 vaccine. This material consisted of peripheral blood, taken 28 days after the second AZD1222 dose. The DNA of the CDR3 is TGTGCCAGTACAGGGGTCGGGTACACTGAAGCTTTCTTT. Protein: CASTGVGYTEAFF.